These 5 T cell receptor beta chains were all obtained from the same sample, sequenced in a study of blood T cell repertoires in COVID-19. Profiling relied on immunoSEQ multiplex PCR, and the TCRdb table lists in-frame clones only, not all of them. The table includes 200,000 to 250,000 clones, 80% to 85% detected once. What was sequenced was peripheral blood. All receptors come from a woman aged 30 to 39 who had recovered from COVID-19.

This chain connects TRBV27 to TRBJ2-7, with a possible D match to TRBD1 (5 bases). The length of the CDR3 is 14 residues. CDR1 and CDR2 from the germline V gene are MNHEY and SMNVEV (reference sequence). The germline V and J ends were trimmed by 4 bases and 2 bases, with 12 bases remaining between them. CDR3 coding DNA: TGTGCCAGCAGTTCGATAACGGACACCTACGAGCAGTACTTC. It translates to CASSSITDTYEQYF.

The J gene is TRBJ1-1, the V gene TRBV10-3; tentatively, D is TRBD1 (6 bases). CDR3 length: 14 residues. Germline lookup yields CDR1 ENHRY and CDR2 SYGVKD. Trimming took off 6 bases at V and 1 base at J, with 12 bases between the two ends. The DNA for the CDR3 is TGTGCCATCAGGAGACAGGAAGAGAACACTGAAGCTTTCTTT. Encoded protein: CAIRRQEENTEAFF.

The genes are TRBV18 and TRBJ2-7, with TRBD1 as a possible D gene (6 bases). V was trimmed by 1 base and J by 2 bases, leaving 6 bases between them. The length of the CDR3 is 13 residues. CDR1 and CDR2 from the germline V gene are KGHSH and LQKENI. The CDR3 sequence is CASSPQGAYEQYF. In DNA form, the CDR3 reads TGTGCCAGCTCACCACAGGGGGCCTACGAGCAGTACTTC.

The chain has TRBV28 and TRBJ2-1; the D gene is possibly TRBD2 (6 bases). This CDR3 spans 13 amino acids. CDR1 and CDR2 from the germline V gene are MDHEN and SYDVKM. Between the trimmed V and J ends, which lost 5 bases and 10 bases, there was a span of 15 bases. In DNA form, the CDR3 reads TGTGCCAGCAGTCTTGGGACTCTTAGGGAGCAGTTCTTC. This translates into CASSLGTLREQFF.

With regard to this clone: Other nucleotide sequences from this sample produce the same CDR3. V gene TRBV5-1 combines with J gene TRBJ2-1, with 12 bases lining up with TRBD2. CDR3 size: 16 residues. V shed 0 bases, J shed 3 bases, and the junction held 1 base outside the gene matches. Germline V gives CDR1 SGHRS, CDR2 YFSETQ. Here the CDR3 reads CASSLGLAGDYNEQFF. The CDR3 nucleotides read TGCGCCAGCAGCTTGGGACTAGCGGGAGACTACAATGAGCAGTTCTTC.